Presented here are 17 T cell receptor beta chains from one specimen sequenced in a study of shared clonotypes between healthy human individuals. Assay: immunoSEQ multiplex PCR; the TCRdb copy retains only in-frame clones and omits some. The sample consists of 1.4 million or so clones, approximately 98.5% of them appearing once. The sample was naive CD4+ T cells sorted from blood. Indicated subset: CD45RA+ positively selected. These receptors came from a young man in good health.

The gene calls are TRBV11-2 and TRBJ2-1, with TRBD1 as a possible D gene (6 bases). Germline V gives CDR1 SGHAT, CDR2 FQNNGV. CDR3 length equals 13 residues. Trimming stripped 4 bases from V and 10 bases from J, with 14 bases between. CDR3 sequence reads: CASSSRGIGEQFF. Written as DNA, the CDR3 is TGTGCCAGCAGCTCCAGGGGTATAGGAGAGCAGTTCTTC.

This clone was observed once. The chain links TRBV9 to TRBJ2-5; 11 bases agree with TRBD2. CDR3 length equals 16 residues. After removal of 3 bases from V and 1 base from J, the junction contained 5 bases not matched to a gene. Germline values: CDR1 SGDLS, CDR2 YYNGEE. The CDR3, as DNA: TGTGCCAGCAGCGCCGTAGCGGGAGGGCCCCAAGAGACCCAGTACTTC. Translating gives CASSAVAGGPQETQYF.

The chain couples TRBV19 to TRBJ1-1; D may be TRBD1 (5 bases). The V end lost 7 bases, the J end lost 3 bases, and 15 bases lay between the germline ends. The germline gives CDR1 LNHDA, CDR2 SQIVND (reference sequence). This CDR3 comprises 14 residues. CDR3 protein: CASKKGDQHTEAFF. Written as DNA, the CDR3 is TGTGCCAGTAAAAAAGGGGACCAGCACACTGAAGCTTTCTTT.

The CDR3 DNA is TGTGCCAGCAGGGACAGGGGATACAATGAGCAGTTCTTC. This translates into CASRDRGYNEQFF. V usage is TRBV19 and J usage is TRBJ2-1; 10 bases map to TRBD1. This CDR3 spans 13 amino acids. The junction had 3 bases not matched to a gene; V was cut back by 9 bases and J by 4 bases. The germline V gene has CDR1 LNHDA and CDR2 SQIVND (reference sequence).

As concerns this clone: Other DNA sequences in the same sample also yield this CDR3. The chain has TRBV11-3 and TRBJ2-1; D uncertain. Trimming left V 3 bases short and J 4 bases short, with 7 bases between. From germline, CDR1 is SGHNT and CDR2 YENEEA. The CDR3 has 13 amino acids. The CDR3 nucleotides read TGTGCCAGCAGCTTGGAACGGTACAATGAGCAGTTCTTC. Protein sequence: CASSLERYNEQFF.

The chain carries TRBV29-1 and TRBJ1-3, with 8 bases lining up with TRBD1. CDR1 is SQVTM, CDR2 ANQGSEA, per germline. V trimming: 2 bases; J trimming: 2 bases; junction bases outside the gene matches: 5. This CDR3 spans 15 amino acids. CDR3: CSVENQGAAGNTIYF. The DNA of the CDR3 is TGCAGCGTTGAAAATCAGGGGGCGGCTGGAAACACCATATATTTT.

The chain uses TRBV5-4 and TRBJ2-5; D remains ambiguous. V gave up 3 bases and J gave up 4 bases, with 13 bases separating them. Looked up from germline, CDR1 is SGHNT and CDR2 is YYREEE (reference sequence). CDR3 length: 14 residues. CDR3 sequence: CASSSKTKPETQYF. The CDR3 DNA sequence: TGTGCCAGCAGCTCAAAAACAAAACCAGAGACCCAGTACTTC.

This chain uses TRBV9 with TRBJ2-7, with unresolved D. Per the germline V gene, CDR1 is SGDLS and CDR2 is YYNGEE. V was clipped by 0 bases and J by 2 bases, with 6 bases between them. There are 13 residues in the CDR3. The CDR3 loop is CASSVGSPYEQYF. The CDR3 DNA is TGTGCCAGCAGCGTAGGTAGCCCCTACGAGCAGTACTTC.

V usage is TRBV19 and J usage is TRBJ2-2; D perhaps matches TRBD2 (6 bases). CDR3 size: 15 residues. Between the trimmed V and J ends, which lost 8 bases and 4 bases, there was a span of 17 bases. From germline, CDR1 is LNHDA and CDR2 SQIVND (reference sequence). The CDR3 sequence is CASRPGGQFTGELFF. CDR3 nucleotide sequence: TGTGCCAGTCGGCCAGGAGGGCAGTTCACCGGGGAGCTGTTTTTT. Combining the CDR3 with reference TRBV19 and TRBJ2-2 gives the whole variable domain DGGITQSPKYLFRKEGQNVTLSCEQNLNHDAMYWYRQDPGQGLRLIYYSQIVNDFQKGDIAEGYSVSREKKESFPLTVTSAQKNPTAFYLCASRPGGQFTGELFFGEGSRLTVL.

The V and J genes are TRBV30 and TRBJ1-2; possible D gene TRBD1, 5 bases. Trimming pared 4 bases from V and 5 bases from J, leaving 17 bases between. Per the germline V gene, CDR1 is GTSNPN and CDR2 is SVGIG (reference sequence). The CDR3 is 14 residues long. CDR3 coding DNA: TGTGCCTGGAAGAAGCCTTCCAGGGCATATGGCTACACCTTC. As protein: CAWKKPSRAYGYTF.

The chain combines TRBV11-2 with TRBJ2-7; possibly TRBD2 for D (5 bases). The ends were cut back, 5 bases at V and 3 bases at J, with 14 bases in the middle. This CDR3 region has 14 residues. Per germline, CDR1 SGHAT and CDR2 FQNNGV. This chain's CDR3 is CASSVDGLDYEQYF. DNA of the CDR3: TGTGCCAGCAGCGTGGACGGACTGGACTACGAGCAGTACTTC.

The rearrangement uses TRBV10-1 and TRBJ2-7; D unresolved. CDR3 length equals 13 residues. CDR1 WNHNN and CDR2 SYGVQD come from the germline V gene (reference sequence). Trimming pared 2 bases from V and 3 bases from J, leaving 8 bases between. As DNA, the CDR3 is TGCGCCAGCAGTGAGATTCCAGGCTACGAGCAGTACTTC. Translating it yields CASSEIPGYEQYF.

As DNA, the CDR3 is TGTGCCAGCTCACCTCCCGAGACAGGGGGTTTGAATGAGCAGTTCTTC. Its translation is CASSPPETGGLNEQFF. This rearrangement joins TRBV18 to TRBJ2-1, with TRBD1 matching over 9 bases. The ends lost 3 bases at V and 7 bases at J; junction bases unmatched: 10. CDR3 length: 16 amino acids. CDR1 is KGHSH, CDR2 LQKENI, per germline.

The chain employs TRBV5-1 and TRBJ1-2, with D maybe TRBD1 (5 bases). Germline lookup yields CDR1 SGHRS and CDR2 YFSETQ. Trimming shortened V by 1 base and J by 4 bases, and 11 bases separated the two germline ends. The CDR3 loop spans 14 amino acids. DNA of the CDR3: TGCGCCAGCAGCTTGCCTGGACAAAGCTATGGCTACACCTTC. It codes for CASSLPGQSYGYTF. Full variable domain (outside the CDR3, taken from reference TRBV5-1 and TRBJ1-2): KAGVTQTPRYLIKTRGQQVTLSCSPISGHRSVSWYQQTPGQGLQFLFEYFSETQRNKGNFPGRFSGRQFSNSRSEMNVSTLELGDSALYLCASSLPGQSYGYTFGSGTRLTVV.

The V call is TRBV6-1, the J call TRBJ2-5; either TRBD1 or TRBD2 may supply D (5 bases each). V was clipped by 2 bases and J by 10 bases, with 14 bases between them. Germline V gene data show CDR1 as MNHNS and CDR2 as SASEGT. This CDR3 has 13 residues. The CDR3 DNA reads TGTGCCAGCAGTGAAATCCCGGGGCCGATCCAGTACTTC. Translation gives CASSEIPGPIQYF.

This sequence joins TRBV6-1 and TRBJ2-1; D gene ambiguous. The germline V and J ends were trimmed by 2 bases and 4 bases, with 15 bases remaining between them. Germline assignment: CDR1 MNHNS and CDR2 SASEGT. The CDR3 contains 16 residues. CDR3 loop: CASSESRLGYYNEQFF. The DNA of the CDR3 is TGTGCCAGCAGTGAAAGCCGTTTGGGTTATTACAATGAGCAGTTCTTC.

The chain joins TRBV19 to TRBJ2-7; 8 bases are a match to TRBD2. Looked up from germline, CDR1 is LNHDA and CDR2 is SQIVND (reference sequence). Trimming took 4 bases from V and 1 from J; bases not matched to a gene: 3. The CDR3 totals 14 residues. CDR3 nucleotides: TGTGCCAGTAGTAATGGCGGGGGGTCCTACGAGCAGTACTTC. It specifies CASSNGGGSYEQYF. The variable domain in full, completed from reference TRBV19 and TRBJ2-7, reads DGGITQSPKYLFRKEGQNVTLSCEQNLNHDAMYWYRQDPGQGLRLIYYSQIVNDFQKGDIAEGYSVSREKKESFPLTVTSAQKNPTAFYLCASSNGGGSYEQYFGPGTRLTVT.